This paragraph covers one T cell receptor beta chain sequence. This clone's antigen is unknown. The data stem from a study of monozygotic twins with inflammatory bowel disease (dated by TCRdb to the late 2010s). Regarding the study in general: The complete study included roughly 30 monozygotic twin pairs: 19 IBD-discordant Danish pairs and nine German pairs, of which four were IBD-concordant and five were IBD-discordant. The search for disease-associated traits relied mainly on comparing, within discordant pairs, IBD patients with their genetically identical healthy co-twins. Each individual had, on average, about 151 000 unique TCRalpha sequences and 181 000 unique TCRbeta sequences available for analysis. Broad study findings and their caveats: The analysis was unable to tell apart different T cell subtypes. Compared with healthy twins, IBD patients shared fewer clonotypes with other individuals, and the difference was most pronounced in patients with signs of disease activity. Because patients received different immunosuppressive treatments, the repertoires may have picked up extra background noise and variability between individuals. Measured by the inverse Simpson index, TCRbeta repertoire diversity was lower in IBD patients than in their healthy co-twins. The results gave no support for a single strong signal or clonotype linked to IBD. Concordant and discordant twins showed no difference in repertoire similarity, possibly because of limited statistical power.

Library generation was performed with 5' RACE. The input for every TCR library was 3500 ng of total RNA. For each sample, cDNA synthesis with SMARTScribe reverse transcriptase was split into eight separate reactions. During cDNA synthesis, template switching was used to introduce unique molecular identifiers that contained a 6-nucleotide sample barcode. TCRalpha and TCRbeta cDNA was amplified by two nested PCRs of 16 and 9 cycles, with bead purification after each PCR. Before amplification, the cDNA was treated with uracil DNA-glycosylase and purified using the QIAquick PCR purification kit. The second PCR added Illumina TruSeq-compatible adapters along with sample-specific barcodes. TapeStation and Qubit were used to check library quality and concentration, and around 5.3 ng of each library was pooled. The pooled libraries were sequenced with 2 x 100 bp reads and custom sequencing primers on an Illumina HiSeq2500 single-index Rapid Run. The study's own analysis went as follows. PCR and sequencing errors were corrected by UMI-based consensus assembly using MiGEC version 1.2.6. MiXCR version 2.1.1 handled V(D)J alignment, clonotype assembly and CDR3 extraction. Normalisation of gene usage, clonotype sharing and MAIT/NKT TCR abundance was achieved by analysing the top 1000, 10 000 and 20 000 clonotypes per sample. Diversity was computed as the inverse Simpson index with the vegan R package after downsampling to 27 000 UMIs. Paired Mann-Whitney U tests on discordant twin pairs were used, with Benjamini-Hochberg multiple-testing correction. Based on TCRdb reprocessing of the reads, there is one entry per CDR3 protein sequence, and DNA is missing. TCRdb's processing, not the authors', yielded these V and J calls. The table for this sample lists about 130,000 distinct CDR3 sequences. Over 1% of the sample is in the top ten clones.

From each donor, a roughly 2.5 ml peripheral blood sample was collected into PAXgene tubes and stored at -80 degrees C. Without T cell sorting, total RNA was isolated from whole blood using the PAXgene blood miRNA kit on an automated QIAcube. Peripheral blood from monozygotic twin pairs concordant or discordant for inflammatory bowel disease was subjected to deep TCRalpha and TCRbeta repertoire profiling with unique molecular barcoding. For every twin pair, smoking habits were documented, and each individual was categorised as a current, former or never smoker. The sequence was obtained from a human donor with ulcerative colitis or Crohn's disease, or a healthy co-twin of an affected twin (not recorded which). The specimen sequenced was blood.

The CDR3 here reads CATSDVSGRRERQFF. The chain couples TRBV24-1 to TRBJ2-1; TCRdb's D call of TRBD2 is untestable without DNA. CDR3 length: 15 amino acids, cysteine to phenylalanine. Only the protein sequence is given. Via the germline V gene, CDR1 is KGHDR and CDR2 SFDVKD.